These 32 T cell receptor beta chains were sequenced from one sample in a study of blood T cell repertoires in COVID-19. The repertoire was sequenced with immunoSEQ multiplex PCR; TCRdb's copy has only in-frame clones and lacks some. Of roughly 150,000 clones in the sample, about four fifths were seen once. Sequencing input: peripheral blood. Receptor source: a woman of 80 years or more with acute or convalescent COVID-19.

V gene TRBV28 combines with J gene TRBJ1-5; TRBD1 is a possible D gene (6 bases). CDR1 is MDHEN and CDR2 is SYDVKM in the germline V gene. Trimming pared 3 bases from V and 0 bases from J, leaving 9 bases between. This CDR3 contains 15 residues. This chain's CDR3 is CASSFEGVSNQPQHF. The CDR3 DNA sequence: TGTGCCAGCAGTTTCGAGGGGGTTAGCAATCAGCCCCAGCATTTT.

This chain uses TRBV29-1 with TRBJ2-5, with D perhaps matching TRBD1 (6 bases). The CDR3 loop spans 14 amino acids. V lost 5 bases and J 6 bases, leaving 19 bases between the germline ends. Per the germline V gene, CDR1 is SQVTM and CDR2 is ANQGSEA. The CDR3 DNA reads TGCAGCGTTCAAAAAACCCAGGGGAGCAAGACCCAGTACTTC. Encoded protein: CSVQKTQGSKTQYF.

The chain is built from TRBV27 and TRBJ1-4; perhaps TRBD1 as D (6 bases). Trimming cost V 5 bases and J 6 bases, with 16 bases left between them. Germline V gene lookup returns CDR1 MNHEY and CDR2 SMNVEV (reference sequence). This CDR3 has 15 residues. DNA of the CDR3: TGTGCCAGCAGTCTAACCGGGACAAGAGATGAAAAACTGTTTTTT. This translates into CASSLTGTRDEKLFF.

The chain employs TRBV11-3 and TRBJ2-2; a weak D match, TRBD1 (6 bases). The CDR3 has 17 residues. Looked up from germline, CDR1 is SGHNT and CDR2 is YENEEA. V lost 5 bases and J lost 0, with 16 bases in between. CDR3 in amino acids: CASSGTGQSTNTGELFF. The CDR3, as DNA: TGTGCCAGCAGCGGCACAGGACAGTCCACGAACACCGGGGAGCTGTTTTTT.

The rearrangement uses TRBV12-5 and TRBJ2-7, with D tentatively TRBD1 (6 bases). V lost 0 bases and J 3 bases, leaving 12 bases between the germline ends. The germline gives CDR1 LGHNT, CDR2 FRNRAP. The CDR3 has 15 amino acids. CDR3 DNA: TGTGCTAGTGGTTTGGTACTGGGCAGGGGCTACGAGCAGTACTTC. Its protein product is CASGLVLGRGYEQYF.

The chain combines TRBV5-1 with TRBJ1-6; D not resolved. Germline assignment: CDR1 SGHRS and CDR2 YFSETQ. Trimming removed 1 base at V and 7 bases at J, with 9 bases between. This CDR3 region has 14 residues. The CDR3 reads CASSLKTRNSPLHF. In nucleotides, the CDR3 is TGCGCCAGCAGCTTGAAGACACGGAATTCACCCCTCCACTTT.

This clone was seen a handful of times. The genes are TRBV5-1 and TRBJ2-7; weak D call: TRBD2 (6 bases). Trimming stripped 2 bases from V and 0 bases from J, with 12 bases between. The CDR3 length is 15 residues. Germline assignment: CDR1 SGHRS and CDR2 YFSETQ. In DNA form, the CDR3 reads TGCGCCAGCAGCTTCGGGGGACTTAGCTCCTACGAGCAGTACTTC. Amino acids: CASSFGGLSSYEQYF.

Written as DNA, the CDR3 is TGTGCCAGCAGCATGGACAGGGGGACTGGCTACACCTTC. It is translated as CASSMDRGTGYTF. The rearrangement links TRBV7-3 to TRBJ1-2, with TRBD1 matching over 10 bases. CDR1 SGHTA and CDR2 FQGTGA come from the germline V gene. There are 13 residues in the CDR3. V gave up 5 bases and J gave up 7 bases; unmatched junction bases: 4.

Only one count was recorded for this clone. Distinct nucleotide sequences in the sample also encode this CDR3. The chain links TRBV18 to TRBJ1-2; D perhaps matches TRBD1 (5 bases). V gave up 2 bases and J gave up 1 base, with 5 bases separating them. This CDR3 has 13 amino acids. Germline V lookup: CDR1 KGHSH, CDR2 LQKENI. The CDR3 loop reads CASSPDSNYGYTF. CDR3 sequence (DNA): TGTGCCAGCTCACCAGACAGTAACTATGGCTACACCTTC.

The J gene is TRBJ1-2, the V gene TRBV6-1; 9 positions match TRBD1. The trim removed 3 bases at V and 13 bases at J, leaving 12 bases unmatched. CDR3 length: 14 amino acids. Looked up from germline, CDR1 is MNHNS and CDR2 is SASEGT. DNA of the CDR3: TGTGCCAGCAGTGACGGACAGGGGAGATGGTACGGCACCTTC. Its translation is CASSDGQGRWYGTF.

J is TRBJ1-3 and V is TRBV6-1, with 7 bases aligning to TRBD1. The germline V gene encodes CDR1 MNHNS and CDR2 SASEGT. With 0 bases clipped from V and 4 bases from J, the junction kept 6 bases outside the gene matches. The CDR3 consists of 16 residues. Here the CDR3 DNA reads TGTGCCAGCAGTGAAGCTGCCAGGGGGTCAGGAAACACCATATATTTT. This translates into CASSEAARGSGNTIYF.

The V and J genes are TRBV3-1 (or the pseudogene TRBV3-2) and TRBJ1-2, with a tentative D call TRBD1 (6 bases). There are 15 residues in the CDR3. The V gene lost 4 bases and the J gene lost 2 bases, with 14 bases spanning the gap. Germline V gene sequence: CDR1 LGHDT, CDR2 YNNKEL (reference sequence). The CDR3 bases are TGTGCCAGCAGCCTCAGGGGAGGGGAAAACTATGGCTACACCTTC. It is translated as CASSLRGGENYGYTF.

To note about this clone: The junction shows a germline mismatch at one end, possibly a read error. The sample has other DNA sequences that encode this CDR3 too. The rearrangement uses TRBV3-1 (or the pseudogene TRBV3-2) and TRBJ2-7; 9 bases are shared with TRBD2. Germline V gives CDR1 LGHDT, CDR2 YNNKEL (reference sequence). The CDR3 runs 13 residues. CDR3 nucleotide sequence: TGCGCCAGCAGCCAAGATGCTAGCGGGAAGGAGTACTTC. It translates to CASSQDASGKEYF.

The CDR3 DNA reads TGTGCCAGCAGCGTAGGGACACTTAGCTCCTACAATGAGCAGTTCTTC. The encoded protein is CASSVGTLSSYNEQFF. The chain employs TRBV9 and TRBJ2-1, with D possibly being TRBD1 (5 bases). V gave up 0 bases and J gave up 0 bases, with 10 bases separating them. The length of the CDR3 is 16 residues. Germline CDR1 and CDR2: SGDLS and YYNGEE.

This sequence joins TRBV12-3 or TRBV12-4 and TRBJ1-1; no definite D call. The germline V and J ends were trimmed by 5 bases and 6 bases, with 10 bases remaining between them. The length of the CDR3 is 12 residues. CDR3 sequence reads: CASSRPGSEAFF. The DNA for the CDR3 is TGTGCCAGCAGTCGACCGGGATCTGAAGCTTTCTTT.

The chain carries TRBV11-2 and TRBJ1-2, with 7 bases aligning to TRBD1. J gave up 2 bases and V 7 bases, and 4 bases lay outside the gene matches. Germline CDR1 SGHAT, CDR2 FQNNGV. The CDR3 runs to 13 residues. The CDR3 nucleotides read TGTGCCAGCAAGTACAGGGGAAACTATGGCTACACCTTC. This codes for CASKYRGNYGYTF.

This clone has just a few counts. This same CDR3 is encoded by further DNA sequences in the sample. The V call is TRBV3-1 (or the pseudogene TRBV3-2), the J call TRBJ2-1; tentative D call: TRBD1 (6 bases). This CDR3 spans 16 amino acids. Trimming pared 0 bases from V and 0 bases from J, leaving 9 bases between. The germline V gene encodes CDR1 LGHDT and CDR2 YNNKEL (reference sequence). The chain's CDR3 is CASSQEGRGSYNEQFF. CDR3 in DNA: TGTGCCAGCAGCCAAGAAGGCAGGGGCTCCTACAATGAGCAGTTCTTC.

This clone came up once. This chain connects TRBV9 to TRBJ2-5; 9 nucleotides line up with TRBD1. V lost 4 bases, J lost 4 bases, and 11 bases stayed unmatched. CDR1 and CDR2 (germline): SGDLS, YYNGEE. The CDR3 is 16 amino acids. The CDR3 is CASSPEGRQGGETQYF. The DNA for the CDR3 is TGTGCCAGCAGCCCCGAGGGAAGACAGGGGGGAGAGACCCAGTACTTC.

This clone has more than one count but fewer than ten. The chain links TRBV28 to TRBJ1-3; 7 nucleotides agree with TRBD1. J was trimmed by 0 bases and V by 4 bases; bases with no gene match: 3. The CDR3 is made up of 15 amino acids. CDR1 MDHEN and CDR2 SYDVKM come from the germline V gene. The CDR3 spells CASSSGQNSGNTIYF. The CDR3 nucleotides read TGTGCCAGCAGTTCGGGACAGAACTCTGGAAACACCATATATTTT.

The genes are TRBV5-1 and TRBJ2-2; D is perhaps TRBD2 (6 bases). The germline V and J ends were trimmed by 6 bases and 0 bases, with 9 bases remaining between them. CDR3 length: 14 amino acids. Per germline, CDR1 SGHRS and CDR2 YFSETQ. The CDR3: CASKVAANTGELFF. The DNA of the CDR3 is TGCGCCAGCAAGGTAGCGGCGAACACCGGGGAGCTGTTTTTT.

The chain is built from TRBV15 and TRBJ1-5; D is possibly TRBD1 (5 bases). The CDR3 totals 14 residues. CDR1 and CDR2 from the germline V gene are LNHNV and YYDKDF (reference sequence). V was cut by 7 bases and J by 3 bases, with 13 bases left in between. CDR3 in amino acids: CATKRGENNQPQHF. CDR3 coding DNA: TGTGCCACCAAACGGGGGGAGAACAATCAGCCCCAGCATTTT.

The chain employs TRBV29-1 and TRBJ1-2, with D uncertain. The germline gives CDR1 SQVTM, CDR2 ANQGSEA. The length of the CDR3 is 12 residues. V was shortened by 4 bases and J by 0 bases, with 6 bases between the two germline ends. CDR3 sequence (DNA): TGCAGCGTTGCGGTCGCTAACTATGGCTACACCTTC. This codes for CSVAVANYGYTF.

The CDR3 is CATSDYGTSGEQFF. CDR3 nucleotides: TGTGCCACCAGTGACTACGGGACTAGCGGTGAGCAGTTCTTC. The rearrangement joins TRBV24-1 to TRBJ2-1; 11 bases map to TRBD2. V was pared by 4 bases and J by 9 bases, with 4 bases of the junction left unmatched. This CDR3 is built from 14 residues. Germline loops: CDR1 KGHDR, CDR2 SFDVKD.

The chain couples TRBV29-1 to TRBJ2-3, with unresolved D. Trimming cost V 4 bases and J 3 bases, with 14 bases left between them. The V gene's germline CDR1 is SQVTM and CDR2 ANQGSEA. The CDR3 extends over 14 amino acids. The CDR3 DNA is TGCAGCGTTGTCCCACCTTCGAGGACAGATACGCAGTATTTT. It yields the protein CSVVPPSRTDTQYF.

The CDR3 nucleotides are TGTGCCAGTAAGGGACCGGGACAGACCTACAATGAGCAGTTCTTC. This gives the protein CASKGPGQTYNEQFF. V is TRBV19 and J is TRBJ2-1; 7 bases line up with TRBD1. This CDR3 has 15 amino acids. Looked up from germline, CDR1 is LNHDA and CDR2 is SQIVND (reference sequence). The V and J ends lost 7 bases and 2 bases, in that order; junction bases with no gene match: 8. Complete variable domain (other parts from reference TRBV19 and TRBJ2-1): DGGITQSPKYLFRKEGQNVTLSCEQNLNHDAMYWYRQDPGQGLRLIYYSQIVNDFQKGDIAEGYSVSREKKESFPLTVTSAQKNPTAFYLCASKGPGQTYNEQFFGPGTRLTVL.

This chain connects TRBV5-1 to TRBJ2-3, with TRBD2 as a possible D gene (5 bases). The germline CDR1 and CDR2 sequences are SGHRS and YFSETQ. CDR3 length equals 14 residues. Trimming stripped 4 bases from V and 1 base from J, with 10 bases between. CDR3 DNA: TGCGCCAGCAGCCTACCCGGGGGCACAGATACGCAGTATTTT. As protein: CASSLPGGTDTQYF.

V usage is TRBV6-2 or TRBV6-3 and J usage is TRBJ1-4; 9 bases line up with TRBD1. With 6 bases clipped from V and 8 bases from J, the junction kept 7 bases outside the gene matches. This CDR3 comprises 14 residues. The germline V gene has CDR1 MNHEY and CDR2 SVGEGT. The CDR3 loop reads CASSGWDRDEKLFF. The CDR3 nucleotides read TGTGCCAGCAGCGGTTGGGACAGGGACGAAAAACTGTTTTTT.

The V gene is TRBV30, the J gene TRBJ1-2; D is perhaps TRBD1 (5 bases). The V gene's germline CDR1 is GTSNPN and CDR2 SVGIG (reference sequence). Trimming removed 4 bases from V and 6 bases from J, with 12 bases in between. The CDR3 is 12 amino acids. The CDR3 loop is CAWTLRGDGYTF. The DNA of the CDR3 is TGTGCCTGGACACTTCGGGGGGATGGCTACACCTTC.

This chain uses TRBV5-5 with TRBJ2-2, with no clear D. Trimming shortened V by 0 bases and J by 0 bases, and 6 bases separated the two germline ends. The CDR3 totals 15 residues. Germline loops: CDR1 SGHKS, CDR2 YYEKEE (reference sequence). The CDR3 DNA reads TGTGCCAGCAGCTTGGTGCTAGCGAACACCGGGGAGCTGTTTTTT. The encoded protein is CASSLVLANTGELFF.

V and J are TRBV29-1 and TRBJ1-1; D uncertain. V was trimmed by 2 bases and J by 1 base, leaving 8 bases between them. CDR1 is SQVTM, CDR2 ANQGSEA, per germline. This CDR3 contains 13 residues. The CDR3 is CSVEMAGNTEAFF. DNA of the CDR3: TGCAGCGTTGAAATGGCGGGGAACACTGAAGCTTTCTTT.

CDR3 loop: CASSFGTGKYNSPLHF. The CDR3 DNA follows: TGCGCCAGCAGCTTCGGGACAGGGAAGTATAATTCACCCCTCCACTTT. The chain couples TRBV5-1 to TRBJ1-6, with 9 bases matching TRBD1. With 2 bases clipped from V and 4 bases from J, the junction kept 4 bases outside the gene matches. The CDR3 sequence is 16 residues long. Germline V gives CDR1 SGHRS, CDR2 YFSETQ.

V is TRBV6-5 and J is TRBJ1-1; D not certain. V lost 2 bases, J lost 0 bases, and 10 bases lay in between. The CDR3 sequence is 15 residues long. Germline V gene lookup returns CDR1 MNHEY and CDR2 SVGAGI. The CDR3 bases are TGTGCCAGCAGTTACCAGGCCGGATTGAACACTGAAGCTTTCTTT. It encodes CASSYQAGLNTEAFF.